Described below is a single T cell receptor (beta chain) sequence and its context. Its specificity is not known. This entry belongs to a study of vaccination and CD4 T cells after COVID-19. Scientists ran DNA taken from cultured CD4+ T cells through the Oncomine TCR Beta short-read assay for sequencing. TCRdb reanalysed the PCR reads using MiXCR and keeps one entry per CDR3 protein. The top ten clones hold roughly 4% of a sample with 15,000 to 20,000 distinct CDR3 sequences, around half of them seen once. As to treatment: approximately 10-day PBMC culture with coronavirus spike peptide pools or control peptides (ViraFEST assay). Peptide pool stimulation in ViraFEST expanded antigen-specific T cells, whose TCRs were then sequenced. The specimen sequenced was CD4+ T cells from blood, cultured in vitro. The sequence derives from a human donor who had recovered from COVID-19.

Here the CDR3 DNA reads TGCAGTGCTAGCTCTGGACTAGCGGGGGGGATCCAAGAGACCCAGTACTTC. This sequence encodes CSASSGLAGGIQETQYF. The J gene is TRBJ2-5, the V gene TRBV20-1, with TRBD2 matching 15 bases. CDR1 and CDR2 (germline): DFQATT, SNEGSKA (reference sequence). V dropped 3 bases and J dropped 1; count of bases not matched to a gene: 6. CDR3 length: 17 residues.